This TCR beta chain derives from a study of blood T cell repertoires in COVID-19. For the study at large: Acute-phase and convalescent COVID-19 samples originated in the United States, Italy and Spain.

TCRdb keeps only in-frame clones here, not all; method: immunoSEQ multiplex PCR. This sample has a few hundred thousand clones, with approximately 90% found just once. Trimming took 3 bases from V and 4 from J, leaving 10 bases between them. Per germline, CDR1 SGHRS and CDR2 YFSETQ. There are 13 residues in the CDR3. This clone was detected only a few times. The receptor was derived from a woman between 40 and 55 years old with acute COVID-19. The source material was PBMCs or T cells enriched from blood (not recorded which). The chain uses TRBV5-1 and TRBJ1-1; a possible D gene is TRBD1 (6 bases). CDR3 sequence (DNA): TGCGCCAGCAGCTCACAGGGTGGCACTGAAGCTTTCTTT. Amino acids: CASSSQGGTEAFF.